The entry that follows covers one TCR beta chain sequence. Its cognate antigen is unknown. The CDR3 sequence is 15 residues long. The V end lost 4 bases, the J end lost 0 bases, and 12 bases lay between the germline ends. Germline V gives CDR1 MNHNY, CDR2 SVGAGI (reference sequence). These data belong to a study of lymphopenia after photon versus proton radiotherapy. Measured with immunoSEQ multiplex PCR; TCRdb has only the in-frame clones, and not every one. This sample has under 20,000 clones, with around 85% found just once. Whole-study results and caveats: Relative stability marked proton patients; photon patients lost diversity and naive cells.

Sequencing was performed on peripheral blood, taken from a patient treated with proton-based radiotherapy. The sequence came from a man aged 65 to 79 with pancreatic cancer. This chain uses TRBV6-6 with TRBJ1-2, with D tentatively TRBD1 (5 bases). The CDR3 is CASSSQTVANYGYTF. For the CDR3, the DNA is TGTGCCAGCAGTTCTCAGACAGTAGCTAACTATGGCTACACCTTC.